A single sample is the source of the 30 T cell receptor beta chains below, sequenced in a study of identical twins. TCRdb independently ran MiXCR on the 5' RACE reads; one entry per CDR3 protein. The table shows a few hundred thousand distinct CDR3 sequences, with approximately 18% occurring only once. The sample consisted of naive T cells sorted from blood. These receptors originate from a man aged 50-59 years in good health.

In this sample, this clonotype turned up a few times. As DNA, the CDR3 is TGTGCCAGCAGCTTAATCCGGGGAGGATCAGCTTCTGGAAACACCATATATTTT. This translates into CASSLIRGGSASGNTIYF. V usage is TRBV7-6 and J usage is TRBJ1-3; no reliable D call. V was cut by 2 bases and J by 1 base, with 18 bases left in between. Germline values: CDR1 SGHVS, CDR2 FNYEAQ. This CDR3 is 18 amino acids long.

This clonotype was picked up many times. The CDR3 DNA is TGCAGTGCTAGAATTGGACAGGGAAGGACTGAAGCTTTCTTT. This translates into CSARIGQGRTEAFF. This rearrangement joins TRBV20-1 to TRBJ1-1, with TRBD1 identical over 8 bases. V lost 2 bases and J lost 5; bases outside the gene matches: 7. This CDR3 is built from 14 residues. Germline lookup yields CDR1 DFQATT and CDR2 SNEGSKA (reference sequence).

V usage is TRBV29-1 and J usage is TRBJ2-1; TRBD2 matches at 16 bases. CDR1 SQVTM and CDR2 ANQGSEA come from the germline V gene. Trimming cost V 5 bases and J 3 bases; bases outside gene matches: 10. The CDR3 runs to 18 residues. CDR3 DNA sequence: TGCAGCGTTACTTCGGGACTAGCGGGAGGGGTAAGCTACAATGAGCAGTTCTTC. Translated, it gives CSVTSGLAGGVSYNEQFF.

At least ten counts were recorded for this clonotype. The genes are TRBV15 and TRBJ2-7; 12 nucleotides agree with TRBD1. Germline CDR1 LNHNV, CDR2 YYDKDF (reference sequence). V trimming: 3 bases; J trimming: 5 bases; junction bases outside the gene matches: 5. The CDR3 loop spans 15 amino acids. CDR3 bases: TGTGCCACCAGCAGCGCGGGACAGGGGGCAAACGAGCAGTACTTC. Protein: CATSSAGQGANEQYF.

V is TRBV10-3 and J is TRBJ2-2; TRBD1 matches 8 bases. From germline, CDR1 is ENHRY and CDR2 SYGVKD. Unmatched junction bases numbered 17, after V lost 6 bases and J lost 5 bases. The CDR3 consists of 18 residues. The CDR3 region has the DNA TGTGCCATCAGAAAGCACGGGGCAGGACAGGGATCGACCGGGGAGCTGTTTTTT. Protein sequence: CAIRKHGAGQGSTGELFF.

This clonotype was picked up a small number of times. The genes are TRBV12-3 or TRBV12-4 and TRBJ2-7; TRBD1 matches 7 bases. Germline trimming cut 8 bases from V and 12 bases from J; bases unmatched to any gene: 13. CDR3 length: 12 amino acids. The CDR3 loop is CASSSAGTAGYF. The DNA of the CDR3 is TGTGCCAGCTCCTCAGCCGGGACAGCCGGGTACTTC.

This clonotype turned up a few times. The chain recombines TRBV5-1 with TRBJ2-7, with D possibly TRBD1 on 5 matching bases. CDR3 size: 14 residues. The germline CDR1 and CDR2 sequences are SGHRS and YFSETQ. V was clipped by 0 bases and J by 3 bases, with 10 bases between them. The CDR3 bases are TGCGCCAGCAGCTTGGAAGGCAGGGACTACGAGCAGTACTTC. Translated: CASSLEGRDYEQYF.

In this sample, this clonotype turned up a few times. This rearrangement joins TRBV13 to TRBJ2-2, with 7 bases fitting TRBD2. Trimming at V came to 5 bases and at J to 0 bases, leaving 12 bases not matched to a gene. Germline-derived CDR1 and CDR2 are PRHDT and FYEKMQ (reference sequence). CDR3 length equals 18 residues. This chain's CDR3 is CASSGPSAGVTNTGELFF. The CDR3 DNA sequence: TGTGCCAGCAGCGGCCCCAGTGCGGGAGTTACGAACACCGGGGAGCTGTTTTTT. Combining the CDR3 with reference TRBV13 and TRBJ2-2 gives the whole variable domain AAGVIQSPRHLIKEKRETATLKCYPIPRHDTVYWYQQGPGQDPQFLISFYEKMQSDKGSIPDRFSAQQFSDYHSELNMSSLELGDSALYFCASSGPSAGVTNTGELFFGEGSRLTVL.

A few counts support this clonotype. This sequence joins TRBV6-2 or TRBV6-3 and TRBJ1-1, with D unresolved. Germline lookup yields CDR1 MNHEY and CDR2 SVGEGT. The CDR3 contains 11 residues. V was shortened by 8 bases and J by 3 bases, with 7 bases between the two germline ends. As DNA, the CDR3 is TGTGCCAGCCAGTTGTACACTGAAGCTTTCTTT. It translates to CASQLYTEAFF.

The V call is TRBV14, the J call TRBJ2-7, with 7 positions matching TRBD2. This CDR3 has 16 amino acids. With 3 bases clipped from V and 4 bases from J, the junction kept 12 bases outside the gene matches. CDR1 is SGHDN, CDR2 FVKESK, per germline. CDR3 amino acids: CASSHAWRGNIYEQYF. The CDR3 region has the DNA TGTGCCAGCAGCCACGCGTGGCGGGGGAACATATACGAGCAGTACTTC.

CDR3 region: CASSYGGHGTSNEQFF. The CDR3 bases are TGTGCCAGCAGCTACGGCGGGCACGGCACGTCCAATGAGCAGTTCTTC. The J gene is TRBJ2-1, the V gene TRBV9; a possible D gene is TRBD2 (5 bases). The V end was cut by 4 bases, the J end by 6 bases, with 20 bases between. Germline V CDR1 and CDR2: SGDLS, YYNGEE. This CDR3 region has 16 residues.

This clonotype turned up a few times. This rearrangement joins TRBV5-5 to TRBJ2-5, with 7 bases that match TRBD1. The J segment lost 4 bases and the V segment lost 5 bases, leaving 8 bases of the junction unmatched. The CDR3 length is 14 residues. Germline V lookup: CDR1 SGHKS, CDR2 YYEKEE (reference sequence). CDR3 bases: TGTGCCAGCAGACCGGGACAGAGGTTAGAGACCCAGTACTTC. This codes for CASRPGQRLETQYF. Supplemented by reference TRBV5-5 and TRBJ2-5, the full variable domain reads DAGVTQSPTHLIKTRGQQVTLRCSPISGHKSVSWYQQVLGQGPQFIFQYYEKEERGRGNFPDRFSARQFPNYSSELNVNALLLGDSALYLCASRPGQRLETQYFGPGTRLLVL.

This clonotype was seen a handful of times. This chain connects TRBV18 to TRBJ2-7; D may correspond to TRBD1 or TRBD2 (6 bases each). Deletions cut 2 bases from V and 2 bases from J, with 22 bases between. Germline CDR1 is KGHSH and CDR2 is LQKENI. CDR3 length equals 18 residues. CDR3 DNA: TGTGCCAGCTCACCAAGAGGGGGGCAGGAGCGAGAAACCTACGAGCAGTACTTC. As protein: CASSPRGGQERETYEQYF.

This clonotype was seen ten or more times. V gene TRBV29-1 combines with J gene TRBJ2-3; D unclear. This CDR3 has 12 amino acids. Trimming took off 5 bases at V and 4 bases at J, with 10 bases between the two ends. CDR1 is SQVTM and CDR2 is ANQGSEA in the germline V gene. CDR3 in DNA: TGCAGCGTTTTCAGGATCTCAGATACGCAGTATTTT. As protein: CSVFRISDTQYF.

At least ten counts were recorded for this clonotype. J is TRBJ2-7 and V is TRBV7-9; possibly TRBD2 for D (7 bases). CDR3 length: 17 amino acids. In germline, CDR1 is SEHNR, CDR2 FQNEAQ (reference sequence). The V and J ends lost 0 bases and 2 bases respectively, with 17 bases between them. The CDR3 reads CASSLAPDSGKTYEQYF. For the CDR3, the DNA is TGTGCCAGCAGCTTAGCCCCGGACAGCGGGAAGACCTACGAGCAGTACTTC.

This chain joins TRBV7-8 and TRBJ2-7, with 8 bases aligning to TRBD1. CDR3 size: 15 residues. Germline V gene lookup returns CDR1 SGHVS and CDR2 FQNEAQ. Trimming at V came to 3 bases and at J to 3 bases, leaving 7 bases not matched to a gene. In DNA, the CDR3 is TGTGCCAGCAGCTTCGCGCTACAGGGGGACTACGAGCAGTACTTC. This codes for CASSFALQGDYEQYF. The full variable domain, with the rest looked up from reference TRBV7-8 and TRBJ2-7, is GAGVSQSPRYKVAKRGQDVALRCDPISGHVSLFWYQQALGQGPEFLTYFQNEAQLDKSGLPSDRFFAERPEGSVSTLKIQRTQQEDSAVYLCASSFALQGDYEQYFGPGTRLTVT.

The table lists this clonotype with a few counts. V is TRBV29-1 and J is TRBJ2-7, with D hard to call. V dropped 1 base and J dropped 0 bases, with 22 bases sitting between them. CDR1 SQVTM and CDR2 ANQGSEA come from the germline V gene. The CDR3 contains 18 residues. The CDR3 reads CSVEVGQVVSTNSYEQYF. As DNA, the CDR3 is TGCAGCGTTGAAGTGGGCCAGGTGGTCAGTACGAACTCCTACGAGCAGTACTTC.

V usage is TRBV28 and J usage is TRBJ1-4; TRBD1 aligns across 7 bases. The germline V gene encodes CDR1 MDHEN and CDR2 SYDVKM. J lost 7 bases, V lost 3 bases, and 5 bases had no gene match. The CDR3 consists of 14 residues. The CDR3 bases are TGTGCCAGCAGTTTTGAGGGGGCTTTTGAAAAACTGTTTTTT. This codes for CASSFEGAFEKLFF.

J is TRBJ2-1 and V is TRBV6-2 or TRBV6-3; 10 positions match TRBD2. The CDR3 covers 15 residues. Unmatched junction bases numbered 9, after V lost 6 bases and J lost 7 bases. Germline V gene data show CDR1 as MNHEY and CDR2 as SVGEGT. The CDR3 sequence is CASRGGTSGVNEQFF. The CDR3 coding sequence is TGTGCCAGCAGGGGGGGAACTAGCGGGGTGAATGAGCAGTTCTTC.

The rearrangement joins TRBV27 to TRBJ2-1; 9 bases are a match to TRBD2. CDR1 MNHEY and CDR2 SMNVEV come from the germline V gene (reference sequence). V lost 4 bases and J lost 5; bases outside the gene matches: 6. This CDR3 has 15 amino acids. The CDR3 DNA reads as TGTGCCAGCAGTTCCGGGACTAGCTTAGACAATGAGCAGTTCTTC. Translation: CASSSGTSLDNEQFF.

This clonotype was seen a few times. The V call is TRBV5-1, the J call TRBJ2-5; 8 nucleotides agree with TRBD2. CDR3 size: 15 residues. Germline CDR1 reads SGHRS; CDR2 reads YFSETQ. V gave up 0 bases and J gave up 2 bases; unmatched junction bases: 3. This chain's CDR3 is CASSLATSGQETQYF. CDR3 nucleotides: TGCGCCAGCAGCTTGGCCACTAGCGGACAAGAGACCCAGTACTTC.

This clonotype was recorded a few times. The gene calls are TRBV27 and TRBJ2-7, with D tentatively TRBD2 (6 bases). CDR3 length equals 15 residues. Germline lookup yields CDR1 MNHEY and CDR2 SMNVEV (reference sequence). V shed 2 bases and J shed 9 bases, with 20 bases lying between them. CDR3 coding DNA: TGTGCCAGCAGTTTAGGCCCGGCGGGGACGGCGGTGCAGTACTTC. The encoded protein is CASSLGPAGTAVQYF.

This clonotype has ten or more counts. The chain couples TRBV27 to TRBJ2-1, with 7 bases fitting TRBD2. From germline, CDR1 is MNHEY and CDR2 SMNVEV (reference sequence). The CDR3 runs 17 residues. With 5 bases clipped from V and 0 bases from J, the junction kept 10 bases outside the gene matches. The CDR3, as DNA: TGTGCCAGCAGTCAGCGGGCGGGAGTTCGCTCCTACAATGAGCAGTTCTTC. Protein: CASSQRAGVRSYNEQFF.

At least ten counts were recorded for this clonotype. The V and J genes are TRBV7-6 and TRBJ1-1, with D hard to call. The CDR3 length is 11 residues. V dropped 5 bases and J dropped 7 bases, with 8 bases sitting between them. Germline CDR1 reads SGHVS; CDR2 reads FNYEAQ. The CDR3 nucleotides are TGTGCCAGCAGCAGAGGCCGTGAAGCTTTCTTT. This codes for CASSRGREAFF. Combining the CDR3 with reference TRBV7-6 and TRBJ1-1 gives the whole variable domain GAGVSQSPRYKVTKRGQDVALRCDPISGHVSLYWYRQALGQGPEFLTYFNYEAQQDKSGLPNDRFSAERPEGSISTLTIQRTEQRDSAMYRCASSRGREAFFGQGTRLTVV.

The table lists this clonotype with a few counts. The chain is built from TRBV24-1 and TRBJ1-2; D gene ambiguous. Trimming stripped 1 base from V and 2 bases from J, with 7 bases between. CDR3 length: 14 residues. Germline-derived CDR1 and CDR2 are KGHDR and SFDVKD. CDR3 sequence: CATSDFALNYGYTF. The CDR3, as DNA: TGTGCCACCAGTGATTTCGCCCTGAACTATGGCTACACCTTC.

This clonotype was detected ten times or more. The CDR3 reads CASSIRRLNEQFF. The CDR3 DNA reads as TGCGCCAGCAGCATCCGGAGATTGAATGAGCAGTTCTTC. The chain couples TRBV4-1 to TRBJ2-1; D is uncertain. V gave up 5 bases and J gave up 7 bases, with 12 bases separating them. The CDR3 runs 13 residues. The germline V gene encodes CDR1 MGHRA and CDR2 YSYEKL.

This clonotype appeared a few times. The chain uses TRBV12-3 or TRBV12-4 and TRBJ1-2; unclear D gene. This CDR3 is built from 12 residues. V lost 1 base and J lost 8, with 8 bases in between. The CDR3 here is CASSLGVGGYTF. In DNA, the CDR3 is TGTGCCAGCAGTTTAGGGGTTGGAGGCTACACCTTC.

This clonotype was seen repeatedly, ten times or more. The rearrangement uses TRBV6-1 and TRBJ1-1; no firm D call. There are 13 residues in the CDR3. Germline loops: CDR1 MNHNS, CDR2 SASEGT. Trimming stripped 5 bases from V and 1 base from J, with 8 bases between. CDR3 sequence: CASSQWSNTEAFF. The DNA of the CDR3 is TGTGCCAGCAGTCAGTGGTCGAACACTGAAGCTTTCTTT.

This clonotype was seen a few times. V is TRBV5-6 and J is TRBJ2-4; D gene ambiguous. This CDR3 has 16 amino acids. CDR1 SGHDT and CDR2 YYEEEE come from the germline V gene. The V and J ends lost 1 base and 2 bases respectively, with 13 bases between them. The CDR3 DNA follows: TGTGCCAGCAGCTTGCGGGTTAGTGCAACCAAAAACATTCAGTACTTC. This sequence encodes CASSLRVSATKNIQYF.

V is TRBV20-1 and J is TRBJ2-5; 7 bases map to TRBD2. The trim removed 4 bases at V and 4 bases at J, leaving 12 bases unmatched. The CDR3 runs to 15 residues. Per the germline V gene, CDR1 is DFQATT and CDR2 is SNEGSKA (reference sequence). The CDR3 spells CSAIPTREAGETQYF. The CDR3 DNA reads as TGCAGTGCTATTCCCACTCGGGAGGCGGGAGAGACCCAGTACTTC.